This TCR beta chain is drawn from a study of T-cell memory formation after mild COVID-19. The germline V gene encodes CDR1 SNHLY and CDR2 FYNNEI. The CDR3 is 15 residues long. Trimming at V came to 2 bases and at J to 0 bases, leaving 1 base not matched to a gene. TCRdb re-called the 5' RACE reads with MiXCR, one entry per CDR3 protein. The data show fewer than 550,000 distinct CDR3 sequences, around 20% seen once. This sequence originates from an adult woman who had mild COVID-19 (a few samples of this study predate the infection). Cell type and time point are not known. The sequenced sample was PBMCs or a T cell subset sorted from them (not recorded which). V and J are TRBV2 and TRBJ2-7, with 10 bases fitting TRBD1. Written as DNA, the CDR3 is TGTGCCAGCAGTGAATGGGACAGGGGCTCCTACGAGCAGTACTTC. Translation gives CASSEWDRGSYEQYF.